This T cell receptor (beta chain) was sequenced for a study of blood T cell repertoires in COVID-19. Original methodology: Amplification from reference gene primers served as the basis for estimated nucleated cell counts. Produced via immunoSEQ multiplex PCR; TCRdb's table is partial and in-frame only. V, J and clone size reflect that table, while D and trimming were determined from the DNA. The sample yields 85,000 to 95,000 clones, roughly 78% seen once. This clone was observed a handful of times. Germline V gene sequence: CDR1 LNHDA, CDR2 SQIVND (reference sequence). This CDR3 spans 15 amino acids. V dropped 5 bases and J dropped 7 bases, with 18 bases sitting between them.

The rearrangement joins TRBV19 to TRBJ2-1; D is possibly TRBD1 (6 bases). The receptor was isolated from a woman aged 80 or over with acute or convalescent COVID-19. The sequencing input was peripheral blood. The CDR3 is CASSDTSDSRNEQFF. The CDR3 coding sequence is TGTGCCAGTAGTGACACGTCGGACAGCCGTAATGAGCAGTTCTTC. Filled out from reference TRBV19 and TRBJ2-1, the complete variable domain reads DGGITQSPKYLFRKEGQNVTLSCEQNLNHDAMYWYRQDPGQGLRLIYYSQIVNDFQKGDIAEGYSVSREKKESFPLTVTSAQKNPTAFYLCASSDTSDSRNEQFFGPGTRLTVL.